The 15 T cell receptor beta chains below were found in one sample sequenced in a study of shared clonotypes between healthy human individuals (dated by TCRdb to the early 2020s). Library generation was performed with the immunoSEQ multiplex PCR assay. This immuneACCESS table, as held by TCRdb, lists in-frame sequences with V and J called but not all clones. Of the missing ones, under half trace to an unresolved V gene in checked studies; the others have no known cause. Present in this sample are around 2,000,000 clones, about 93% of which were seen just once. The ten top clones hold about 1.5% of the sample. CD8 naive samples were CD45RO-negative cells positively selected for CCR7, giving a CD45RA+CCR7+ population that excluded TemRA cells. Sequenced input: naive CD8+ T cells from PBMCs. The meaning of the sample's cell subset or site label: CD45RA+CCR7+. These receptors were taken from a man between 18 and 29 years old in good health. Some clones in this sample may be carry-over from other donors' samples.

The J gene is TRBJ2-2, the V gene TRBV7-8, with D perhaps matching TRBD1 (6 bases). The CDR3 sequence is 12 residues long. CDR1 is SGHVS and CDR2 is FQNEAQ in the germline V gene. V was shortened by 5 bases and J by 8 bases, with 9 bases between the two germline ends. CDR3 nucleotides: TGTGCCAGCAGCCCCGACAGGGGGGAGCTGTTTTTT. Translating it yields CASSPDRGELFF.

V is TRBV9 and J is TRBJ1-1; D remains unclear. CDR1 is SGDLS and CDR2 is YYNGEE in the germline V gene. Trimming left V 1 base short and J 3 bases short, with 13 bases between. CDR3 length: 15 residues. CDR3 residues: CASSVTGLRDTEAFF. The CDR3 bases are TGTGCCAGCAGCGTAACTGGCTTAAGGGACACTGAAGCTTTCTTT.

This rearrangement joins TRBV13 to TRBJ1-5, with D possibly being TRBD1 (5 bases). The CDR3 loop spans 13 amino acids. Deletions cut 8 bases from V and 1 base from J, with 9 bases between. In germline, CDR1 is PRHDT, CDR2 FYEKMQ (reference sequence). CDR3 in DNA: TGTGCCAGCGCGGGGGGGAGCAATCAGCCCCAGCATTTT. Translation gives CASAGGSNQPQHF.

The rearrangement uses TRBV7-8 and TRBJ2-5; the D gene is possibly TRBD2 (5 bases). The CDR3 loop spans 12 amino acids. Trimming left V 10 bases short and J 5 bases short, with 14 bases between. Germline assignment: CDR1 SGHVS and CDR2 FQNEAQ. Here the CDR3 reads CATAGVDETQYF. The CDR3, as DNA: TGTGCCACCGCGGGTGTGGACGAGACCCAGTACTTC.

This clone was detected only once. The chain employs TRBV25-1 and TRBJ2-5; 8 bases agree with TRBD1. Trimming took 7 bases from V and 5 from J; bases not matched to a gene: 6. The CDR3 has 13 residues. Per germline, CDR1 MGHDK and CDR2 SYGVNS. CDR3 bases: TGTGCCAGCATTGACAGGGGTTGGGAGACCCAGTACTTC. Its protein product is CASIDRGWETQYF. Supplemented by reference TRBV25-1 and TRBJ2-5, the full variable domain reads EADIYQTPRYLVIGTGKKITLECSQTMGHDKMYWYQQDPGMELHLIHYSYGVNSTEKGDLSSESTVSRIRTEHFPLTLESARPSHTSQYLCASIDRGWETQYFGPGTRLLVL.

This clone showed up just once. The CDR3 loop is CASSFKAGAVADTQYF. In nucleotides, the CDR3 is TGTGCCAGCAGTTTTAAAGCAGGGGCGGTAGCAGATACGCAGTATTTT. The chain combines TRBV27 with TRBJ2-3; tentative D call: TRBD1 (6 bases). This CDR3 is built from 16 residues. Per germline, CDR1 MNHEY and CDR2 SMNVEV (reference sequence). Trimming cost V 3 bases and J 4 bases, with 17 bases left between them.

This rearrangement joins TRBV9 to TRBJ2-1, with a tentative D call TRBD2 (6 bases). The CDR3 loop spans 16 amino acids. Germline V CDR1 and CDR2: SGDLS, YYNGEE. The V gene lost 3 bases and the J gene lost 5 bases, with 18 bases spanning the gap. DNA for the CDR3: TGTGCCAGCAGCGAAAGAGGGACTTCGGCACACAATGAGCAGTTCTTC. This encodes CASSERGTSAHNEQFF.

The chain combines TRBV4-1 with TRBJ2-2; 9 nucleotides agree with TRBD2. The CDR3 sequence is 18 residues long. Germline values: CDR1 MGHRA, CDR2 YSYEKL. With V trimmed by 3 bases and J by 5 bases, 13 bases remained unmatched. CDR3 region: CASSHHGGGRGSTGELFF. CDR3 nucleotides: TGCGCCAGCAGCCATCACGGGGGCGGGAGGGGATCAACCGGGGAGCTGTTTTTT.

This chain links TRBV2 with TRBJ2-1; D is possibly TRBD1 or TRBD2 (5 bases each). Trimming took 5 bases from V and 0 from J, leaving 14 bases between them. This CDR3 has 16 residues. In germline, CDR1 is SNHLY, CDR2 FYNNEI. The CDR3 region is CASSSGTPSSYNEQFF. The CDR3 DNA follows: TGTGCCAGCAGTTCCGGGACCCCCAGCTCCTACAATGAGCAGTTCTTC.

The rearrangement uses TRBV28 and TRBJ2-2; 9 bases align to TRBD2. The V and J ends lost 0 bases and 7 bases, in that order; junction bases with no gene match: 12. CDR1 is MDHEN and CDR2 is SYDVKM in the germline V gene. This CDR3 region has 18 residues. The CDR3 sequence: CASSLWGLAQLESGELFF. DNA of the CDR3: TGTGCCAGCAGTTTATGGGGACTAGCCCAGCTTGAAAGCGGGGAGCTGTTTTTT.

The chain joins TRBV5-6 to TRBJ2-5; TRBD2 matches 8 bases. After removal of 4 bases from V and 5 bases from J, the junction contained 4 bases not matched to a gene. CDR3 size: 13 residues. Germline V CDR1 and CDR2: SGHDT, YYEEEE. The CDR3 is CASSQREWETQYF. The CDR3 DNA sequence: TGTGCCAGCAGCCAGCGGGAGTGGGAGACCCAGTACTTC.

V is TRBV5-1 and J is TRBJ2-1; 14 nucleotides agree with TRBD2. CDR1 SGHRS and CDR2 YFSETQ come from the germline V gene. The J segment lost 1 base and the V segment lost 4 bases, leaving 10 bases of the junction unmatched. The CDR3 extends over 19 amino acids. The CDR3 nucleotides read TGCGCCAGCAGCCCTGGACTAGCGGGAGGTTTCAAATCCTACAATGAGCAGTTCTTC. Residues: CASSPGLAGGFKSYNEQFF.

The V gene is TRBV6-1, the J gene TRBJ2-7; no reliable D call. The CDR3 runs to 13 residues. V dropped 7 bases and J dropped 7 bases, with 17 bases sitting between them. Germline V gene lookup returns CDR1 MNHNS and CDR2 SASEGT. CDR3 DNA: TGTGCCAGCAATCGACCTAGTCTGGGTGAGCAGTACTTC. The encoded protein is CASNRPSLGEQYF.

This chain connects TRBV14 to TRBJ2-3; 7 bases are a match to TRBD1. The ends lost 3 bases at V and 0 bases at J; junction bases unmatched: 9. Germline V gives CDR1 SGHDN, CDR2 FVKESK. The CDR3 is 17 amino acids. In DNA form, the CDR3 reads TGTGCCAGCAGCCAGAGGATTCGGGACAGCAGCACAGATACGCAGTATTTT. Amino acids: CASSQRIRDSSTDTQYF.

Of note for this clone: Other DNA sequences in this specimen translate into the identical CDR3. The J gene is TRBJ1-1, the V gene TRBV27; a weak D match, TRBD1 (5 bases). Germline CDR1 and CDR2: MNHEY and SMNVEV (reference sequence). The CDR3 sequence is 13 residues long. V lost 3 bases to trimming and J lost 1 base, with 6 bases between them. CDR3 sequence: CASSFRGNTEAFF. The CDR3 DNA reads TGTGCCAGCAGTTTTAGGGGGAACACTGAAGCTTTCTTT.